A single sample gave rise to the 15 T cell receptor beta chains below, sequenced in a study of preoperative IRX-2 immunotherapy in early breast cancer. Clones were sequenced by immunoSEQ multiplex PCR, and TCRdb holds only the in-frame ones, with some missing. The sample consists of 24,000 or so clones, around 96% of them appearing once. Regarding treatment: preoperative locoregional IRX-2 cytokine immunotherapy. This material consisted of tumor tissue, taken after IRX-2 immunotherapy. The receptors were sampled from a human donor with breast cancer.

The V call is TRBV9, the J call TRBJ1-3, with D possibly being TRBD1 (5 bases). V lost 0 bases and J 2 bases, leaving 9 bases between the germline ends. CDR1 SGDLS and CDR2 YYNGEE come from the germline V gene. This CDR3 has 15 residues. CDR3 in amino acids: CASSVGGAPGNTIYF. Written as DNA, the CDR3 is TGTGCCAGCAGCGTAGGCGGGGCCCCTGGAAACACCATATATTTT.

This clone was observed once. The rearrangement links TRBV5-1 to TRBJ2-7; 8 bases are shared with TRBD2. The V segment lost 5 bases and the J segment 3 bases; nucleotides outside the gene matches: 7. The CDR3 extends over 14 amino acids. Per germline, CDR1 SGHRS and CDR2 YFSETQ. The CDR3 sequence is CASSQRGQYYEQYF. CDR3 nucleotides: TGCGCCAGCAGTCAGCGGGGGCAATACTACGAGCAGTACTTC.

In DNA, the CDR3 is TGTGCCAGCAGCCGACCTAGATCTAGCACAGATACGCAGTATTTT. This sequence encodes CASSRPRSSTDTQYF. The rearrangement joins TRBV7-9 to TRBJ2-3; D not resolved. The CDR3 contains 15 residues. Trimming took 5 bases from V and 0 from J, leaving 12 bases between them. Germline loops: CDR1 SEHNR, CDR2 FQNEAQ (reference sequence).

This clone was observed a single time. The CDR3: CASSIPHRLNTGELFF. CDR3 DNA: TGTGCCAGTAGTATTCCGCACAGACTGAACACCGGGGAGCTGTTTTTT. V is TRBV19 and J is TRBJ2-2, with D unclear. Trimming took 3 bases from V and 1 from J, leaving 12 bases between them. The CDR3 totals 16 residues. Germline loops: CDR1 LNHDA, CDR2 SQIVND (reference sequence).

DNA for the CDR3: TGTGCCAGCAGCGTAGTCGGTACCTCCAGTTCACCCCTCCACTTT. Amino acid sequence: CASSVVGTSSSPLHF. The chain couples TRBV9 to TRBJ1-6; D is undetermined. The CDR3 has 15 residues. Germline values: CDR1 SGDLS, CDR2 YYNGEE. Trimming removed 0 bases at V and 9 bases at J, with 13 bases between.

The chain is built from TRBV7-6 and TRBJ1-6; unclear D gene. Germline CDR1 is SGHVS and CDR2 is FNYEAQ. Deletions cut 1 base from V and 7 bases from J, with 11 bases between. The CDR3 sequence is 15 residues long. CDR3 sequence reads: CASSLDGVGNSPLHF. CDR3 bases: TGTGCCAGCAGCTTAGATGGGGTAGGGAATTCACCCCTCCACTTT. The variable domain in full, with the rest retrieved from reference TRBV7-6 and TRBJ1-6, is GAGVSQSPRYKVTKRGQDVALRCDPISGHVSLYWYRQALGQGPEFLTYFNYEAQQDKSGLPNDRFSAERPEGSISTLTIQRTEQRDSAMYRCASSLDGVGNSPLHFGNGTRLTVT.

V gene TRBV7-3 combines with J gene TRBJ2-1; D gene unclear. In germline, CDR1 is SGHTA, CDR2 FQGTGA. V was shortened by 0 bases and J by 7 bases, with 16 bases between the two germline ends. The CDR3 contains 16 residues. CDR3 in amino acids: CASSLTGQLQSNEQFF. CDR3 nucleotide sequence: TGTGCCAGCAGCTTAACAGGTCAGCTTCAGAGTAATGAGCAGTTCTTC.

This clone was observed a single time. The chain links TRBV5-6 to TRBJ1-6; 10 bases align to TRBD1. This CDR3 contains 14 residues. Germline loops: CDR1 SGHDT, CDR2 YYEEEE. V lost 3 bases, J lost 8 bases, and 2 bases stayed unmatched. DNA of the CDR3: TGTGCCAGCAGCTGGGGGACAGGGGATTCACCCCTCCACTTT. This translates into CASSWGTGDSPLHF. Full variable domain (missing parts from reference TRBV5-6 and TRBJ1-6): DAGVTQSPTHLIKTRGQQVTLRCSPKSGHDTVSWYQQALGQGPQFIFQYYEEEERQRGNFPDRFSGHQFPNYSSELNVNALLLGDSALYLCASSWGTGDSPLHFGNGTRLTVT.

CDR3 DNA: TGTGCCAGCAGTTTACCTAGCGGGAGATCAGATACGCAGTATTTT. Translated, it gives CASSLPSGRSDTQYF. The rearrangement uses TRBV28 and TRBJ2-3; 10 bases agree with TRBD2. The V segment lost 2 bases and the J segment 4 bases; nucleotides outside the gene matches: 3. In germline, CDR1 is MDHEN, CDR2 SYDVKM. The CDR3 covers 15 residues.

The V call is TRBV6-5, the J call TRBJ2-7; perhaps TRBD2 as D (7 bases). Germline loops: CDR1 MNHEY, CDR2 SVGAGI. The CDR3 length is 15 residues. The germline V and J ends were trimmed by 7 bases and 2 bases, with 18 bases remaining between them. This CDR3 is CASTKRGGSAYEQYF. CDR3 sequence (DNA): TGTGCCAGCACCAAGAGGGGGGGGTCTGCCTACGAGCAGTACTTC.

This chain uses TRBV5-4 with TRBJ2-7; the D is unclear. CDR1 and CDR2 (germline): SGHNT, YYREEE (reference sequence). Trimming cost V 3 bases and J 5 bases, with 12 bases left between them. The CDR3 spans 13 residues. In DNA form, the CDR3 reads TGTGCCAGCAGCTCCCCACCCGTGAACGAGCAGTACTTC. This encodes CASSSPPVNEQYF.

The V and J genes are TRBV14 and TRBJ2-7; 8 nucleotides agree with TRBD1. Germline V gene sequence: CDR1 SGHDN, CDR2 FVKESK. This CDR3 region has 15 residues. The trim removed 2 bases at V and 4 bases at J, leaving 7 bases unmatched. Here the CDR3 DNA reads TGTGCCAGCAGCCAACATACAGGGGGAGGATACGAGCAGTACTTC. This encodes CASSQHTGGGYEQYF.

The table lists this clone with a count of one. This chain connects TRBV7-3 to TRBJ2-3, with 8 bases fitting TRBD1. The V segment lost 4 bases and the J segment 4 bases; nucleotides outside the gene matches: 10. There are 16 residues in the CDR3. In germline, CDR1 is SGHTA, CDR2 FQGTGA. In nucleotides, the CDR3 is TGTGCCAGCAGCTCTCTGCCAGGGGGCGGCGCAGATACGCAGTATTTT. As protein: CASSSLPGGGADTQYF.

V gene TRBV5-4 combines with J gene TRBJ1-2; TRBD1 is a possible D gene (5 bases). Per the germline V gene, CDR1 is SGHNT and CDR2 is YYREEE (reference sequence). This CDR3 spans 14 amino acids. The V end was cut by 0 bases, the J end by 7 bases, with 13 bases between. The CDR3 protein is CASSLAAGRGGYTF. The DNA for the CDR3 is TGTGCCAGCAGCTTGGCCGCAGGAAGGGGTGGCTACACCTTC.

This chain connects TRBV5-4 to TRBJ2-7, with 9 bases that match TRBD1. J lost 2 bases, V lost 4 bases, and 7 bases had no gene match. The CDR3 length is 15 residues. Germline values: CDR1 SGHNT, CDR2 YYREEE (reference sequence). CDR3 DNA sequence: TGTGCCAGCAGCGCCCAGGGACAGGGACCCTACGAGCAGTACTTC. This codes for CASSAQGQGPYEQYF.